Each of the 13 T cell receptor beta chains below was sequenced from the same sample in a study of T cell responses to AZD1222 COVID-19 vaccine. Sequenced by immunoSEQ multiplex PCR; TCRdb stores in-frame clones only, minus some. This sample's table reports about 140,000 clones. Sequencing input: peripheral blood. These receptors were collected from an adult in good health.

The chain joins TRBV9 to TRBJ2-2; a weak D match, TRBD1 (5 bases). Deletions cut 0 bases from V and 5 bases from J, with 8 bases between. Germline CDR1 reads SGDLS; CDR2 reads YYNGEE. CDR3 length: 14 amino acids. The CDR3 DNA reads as TGTGCCAGCAGCGTAGATCCAGGGACCGGGGAGCTGTTTTTT. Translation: CASSVDPGTGELFF.

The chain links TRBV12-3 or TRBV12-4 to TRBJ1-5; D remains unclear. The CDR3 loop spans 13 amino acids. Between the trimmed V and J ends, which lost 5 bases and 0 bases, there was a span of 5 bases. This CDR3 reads CASSGTSNQPQHF. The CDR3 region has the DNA TGTGCCAGCAGTGGAACTAGCAATCAGCCCCAGCATTTT.

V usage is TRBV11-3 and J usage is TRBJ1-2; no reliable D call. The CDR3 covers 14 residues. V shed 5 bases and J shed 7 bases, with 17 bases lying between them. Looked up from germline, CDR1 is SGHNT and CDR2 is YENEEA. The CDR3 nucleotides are TGTGCCAGCAGCCCCCGTACAGAAGTTGCTGGCTACACCTTC. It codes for CASSPRTEVAGYTF.

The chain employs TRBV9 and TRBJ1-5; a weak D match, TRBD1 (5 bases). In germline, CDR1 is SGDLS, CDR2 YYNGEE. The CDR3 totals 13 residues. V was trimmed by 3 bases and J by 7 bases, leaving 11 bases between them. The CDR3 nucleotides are TGTGCCAGCAGCGCAACGTCAGGGCAGCCCCAGCATTTT. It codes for CASSATSGQPQHF.

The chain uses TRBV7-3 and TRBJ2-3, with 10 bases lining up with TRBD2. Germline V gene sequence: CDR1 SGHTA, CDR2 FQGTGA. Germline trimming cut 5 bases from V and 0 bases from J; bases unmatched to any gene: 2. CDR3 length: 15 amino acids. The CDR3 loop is CASSEAGGSTDTQYF. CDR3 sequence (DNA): TGTGCCAGCAGCGAAGCGGGGGGGAGCACAGATACGCAGTATTTT.

The CDR3 spells CASSLTSRGSSYEQYF. CDR3 DNA: TGTGCCAGCAGCTTAACCTCTCGGGGGAGCTCCTACGAGCAGTACTTC. The chain carries TRBV6-2 or TRBV6-3 and TRBJ2-7; possible D gene TRBD2, 6 bases. Germline-derived CDR1 and CDR2 are MNHEY and SVGEGT. There are 16 residues in the CDR3. The V end lost 6 bases, the J end lost 0 bases, and 18 bases lay between the germline ends.

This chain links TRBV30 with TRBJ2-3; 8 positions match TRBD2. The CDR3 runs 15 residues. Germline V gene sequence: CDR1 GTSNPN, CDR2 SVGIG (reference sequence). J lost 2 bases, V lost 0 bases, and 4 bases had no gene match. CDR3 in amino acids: CAWSVSGILTDTQYF. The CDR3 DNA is TGTGCCTGGAGTGTTAGCGGGATCCTCACAGATACGCAGTATTTT.

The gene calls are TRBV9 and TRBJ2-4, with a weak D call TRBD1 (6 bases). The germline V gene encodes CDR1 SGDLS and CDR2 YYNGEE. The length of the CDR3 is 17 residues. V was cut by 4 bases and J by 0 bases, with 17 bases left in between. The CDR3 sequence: CASSTQGRDVAKNIQYF. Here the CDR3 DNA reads TGTGCCAGCAGCACACAGGGAAGGGATGTAGCCAAAAACATTCAGTACTTC.

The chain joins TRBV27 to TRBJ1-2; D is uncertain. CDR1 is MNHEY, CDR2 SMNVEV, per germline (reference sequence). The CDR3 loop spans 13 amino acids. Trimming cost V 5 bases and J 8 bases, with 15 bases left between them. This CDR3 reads CASSPQMGGGYTF. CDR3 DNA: TGTGCCAGCAGTCCCCAGATGGGTGGAGGCTACACCTTC.

CDR3 in DNA: TGTGCCAGCAGTGTGTGGGAGACCCAGTACTTC. Translation gives CASSVWETQYF. The chain links TRBV2 to TRBJ2-5; D uncertain. From germline, CDR1 is SNHLY and CDR2 FYNNEI. V lost 4 bases and J lost 5, with 5 bases in between. This CDR3 is 11 amino acids long.

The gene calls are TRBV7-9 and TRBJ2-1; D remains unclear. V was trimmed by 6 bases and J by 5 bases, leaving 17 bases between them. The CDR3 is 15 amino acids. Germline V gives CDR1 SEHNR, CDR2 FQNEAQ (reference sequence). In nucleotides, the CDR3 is TGTGCCAGCAGTTTATTAGCTAACCCCAACAATGAGCAGTTCTTC. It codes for CASSLLANPNNEQFF.

The chain's CDR3 is CASIPRYSKNSPLHF. The CDR3 bases are TGTGCCAGCATCCCTAGGTACAGCAAAAATTCACCCCTCCACTTT. J is TRBJ1-6 and V is TRBV28; D gene ambiguous. The CDR3 has 15 residues. Trimming took off 7 bases at V and 7 bases at J, with 17 bases between the two ends. In germline, CDR1 is MDHEN, CDR2 SYDVKM.

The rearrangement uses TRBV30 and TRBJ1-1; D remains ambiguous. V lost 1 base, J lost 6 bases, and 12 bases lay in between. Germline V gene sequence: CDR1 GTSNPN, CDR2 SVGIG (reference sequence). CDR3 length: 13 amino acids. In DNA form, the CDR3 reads TGTGCCTGGAGTGGGAGGATTTCATCTGAAGCTTTCTTT. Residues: CAWSGRISSEAFF.